The 4 T cell receptor beta chains presented below share a single source sample, sequenced in a study of cytomegalovirus exposure and HLA in healthy donors. The PCR made use of 60 Vbeta and 13 Jbeta primers. TCRdb keeps only in-frame clones here, not all; method: immunoSEQ multiplex PCR. The sample lists roughly 120,000 clones, 80% to 85% occurring once. The sample taken for sequencing was PBMCs. The receptors stem from a human donor in good health.

The DNA for the CDR3 is TGTGCCAGCAGCGTTAGCGGGGGAGGCACAGATACGCAGTATTTT. Residues: CASSVSGGGTDTQYF. This chain connects TRBV2 to TRBJ2-3; 9 bases line up with TRBD2. The germline V gene encodes CDR1 SNHLY and CDR2 FYNNEI. The CDR3 extends over 15 amino acids. V lost 6 bases to trimming and J lost 1 base; unmatched junction nucleotides: 5.

The chain couples TRBV6-6 to TRBJ2-2, with TRBD1 as a possible D gene (5 bases). Germline values: CDR1 MNHNY, CDR2 SVGAGI (reference sequence). The V end was cut by 6 bases, the J end by 3 bases, with 14 bases between. The length of the CDR3 is 15 residues. In DNA form, the CDR3 reads TGTGCCAGCAGCTCCCCAGGGCCAGACACCGGGGAGCTGTTTTTT. As protein: CASSSPGPDTGELFF.

This clone was seen only once. The chain uses TRBV19 and TRBJ2-5; the D gene is possibly TRBD1 (6 bases). Germline CDR1 LNHDA, CDR2 SQIVND (reference sequence). V was trimmed by 3 bases and J by 2 bases, leaving 19 bases between them. This CDR3 is 17 amino acids long. This chain's CDR3 is CASSMWGNRDRQETQYF. The CDR3 DNA sequence: TGTGCCAGTAGTATGTGGGGAAACAGGGACCGACAAGAGACCCAGTACTTC.

V gene TRBV5-1 combines with J gene TRBJ2-2, with TRBD2 matching over 10 bases. Germline CDR1 is SGHRS and CDR2 is YFSETQ. The CDR3 spans 17 residues. V shed 4 bases and J 4 bases; nucleotides not matched to a gene: 10. DNA of the CDR3: TGCGCCAGCAGCGCTGCTCTAGCGGGGGAGAGCACCGGGGAGCTGTTTTTT. The encoded protein is CASSAALAGESTGELFF.